The clone carrying this T cell receptor (beta chain) was seen once. The data stem from a study of blood T cell repertoires in COVID-19. Looking at the study overall: Samples taken during acute and convalescent COVID-19 were collected in the United States, Italy and Spain. From T cells, B-cell-depleted T cells, or PBMCs came the material, which was cDNA or gDNA.

Some clones are missing from TCRdb's copy, which holds only in-frame ones; the method was immunoSEQ multiplex PCR. The sample holds more than 150,000 clones, around four fifths seen once. Clinical history as reported by participants underpinned cohort assignment. All recovered Cohort 3 donors got two negative PCRs, got clearance, or saw symptom resolution. CDR1 and CDR2 from the germline V gene are KGHSH and LQKENI. CDR3 size: 14 residues. Trimming took 4 bases from V and 4 from J; bases not matched to a gene: 5. The chain is built from TRBV18 and TRBJ1-1; 8 bases line up with TRBD1. The TCR originated in a woman aged 55 to 70 who had recovered from COVID-19. Sequenced sample: PBMCs or T cells enriched from blood (not recorded which). Here the CDR3 DNA reads TGTGCCAGCTCACGCCAGGGGGCCGGCACTGAAGCTTTCTTT. As protein: CASSRQGAGTEAFF. Based on the CDR3 plus reference TRBV18 and TRBJ1-1, the full variable domain is NAGVMQNPRHLVRRRGQEARLRCSPMKGHSHVYWYRQLPEEGLKFMVYLQKENIIDESGMPKERFSAEFPKEGPSILRIQQVVRGDSAAYFCASSRQGAGTEAFFGQGTRLTVV.